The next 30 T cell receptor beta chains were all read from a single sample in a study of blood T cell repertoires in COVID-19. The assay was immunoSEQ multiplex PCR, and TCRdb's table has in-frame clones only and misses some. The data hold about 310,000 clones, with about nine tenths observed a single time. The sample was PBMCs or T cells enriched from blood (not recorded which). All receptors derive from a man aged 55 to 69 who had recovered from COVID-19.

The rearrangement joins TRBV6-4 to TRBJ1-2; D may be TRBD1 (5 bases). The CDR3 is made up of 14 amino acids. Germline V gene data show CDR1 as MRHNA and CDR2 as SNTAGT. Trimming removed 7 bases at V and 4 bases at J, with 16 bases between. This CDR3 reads CASTPQVWGYGYTF. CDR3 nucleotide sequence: TGTGCCAGCACCCCACAGGTGTGGGGCTATGGCTACACCTTC.

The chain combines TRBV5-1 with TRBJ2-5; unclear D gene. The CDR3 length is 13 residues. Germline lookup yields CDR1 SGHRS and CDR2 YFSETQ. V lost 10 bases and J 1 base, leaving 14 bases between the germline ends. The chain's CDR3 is CASTVGAQETQYF. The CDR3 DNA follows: TGCGCCTCGACCGTAGGAGCCCAAGAGACCCAGTACTTC.

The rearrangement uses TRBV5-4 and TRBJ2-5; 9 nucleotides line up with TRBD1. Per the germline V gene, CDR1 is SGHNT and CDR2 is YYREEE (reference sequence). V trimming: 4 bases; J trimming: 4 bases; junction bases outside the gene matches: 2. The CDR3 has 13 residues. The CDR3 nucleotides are TGTGCCAGCAGCGGGGACAGGGCAGAGACCCAGTACTTC. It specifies CASSGDRAETQYF.

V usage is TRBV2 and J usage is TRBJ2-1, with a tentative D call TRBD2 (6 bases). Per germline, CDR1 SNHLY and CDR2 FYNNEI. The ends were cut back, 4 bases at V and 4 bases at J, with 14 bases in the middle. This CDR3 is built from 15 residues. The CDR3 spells CASSALAEVYNEQFF. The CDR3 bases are TGTGCCAGCAGTGCGTTAGCGGAAGTATACAATGAGCAGTTCTTC.

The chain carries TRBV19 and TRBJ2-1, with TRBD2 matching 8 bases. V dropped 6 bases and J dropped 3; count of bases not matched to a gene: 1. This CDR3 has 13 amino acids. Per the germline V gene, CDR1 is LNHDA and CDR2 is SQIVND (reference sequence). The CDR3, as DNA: TGTGCCAGTAGGGGACTAGTCTACAATGAGCAGTTCTTC. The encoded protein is CASRGLVYNEQFF.

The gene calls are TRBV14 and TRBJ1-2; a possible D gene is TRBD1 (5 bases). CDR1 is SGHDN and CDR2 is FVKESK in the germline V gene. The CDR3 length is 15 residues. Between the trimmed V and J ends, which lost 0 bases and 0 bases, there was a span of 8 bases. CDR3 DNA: TGTGCCAGCAGCCAAGATGGGGGGGCTAACTATGGCTACACCTTC. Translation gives CASSQDGGANYGYTF.

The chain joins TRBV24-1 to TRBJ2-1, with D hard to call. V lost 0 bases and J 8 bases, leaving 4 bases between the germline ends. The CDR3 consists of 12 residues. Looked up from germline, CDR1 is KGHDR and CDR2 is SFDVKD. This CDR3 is CATSDLRDEQFF. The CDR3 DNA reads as TGTGCCACCAGTGATTTGCGGGATGAGCAGTTCTTC.

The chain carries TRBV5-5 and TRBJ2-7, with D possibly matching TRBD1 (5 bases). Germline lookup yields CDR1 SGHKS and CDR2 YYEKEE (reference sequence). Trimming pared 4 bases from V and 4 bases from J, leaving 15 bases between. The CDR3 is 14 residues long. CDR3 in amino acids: CASSPRQGLYEQYF. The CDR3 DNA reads TGTGCCAGCAGCCCTAGGCAGGGTCTTTACGAGCAGTACTTC.

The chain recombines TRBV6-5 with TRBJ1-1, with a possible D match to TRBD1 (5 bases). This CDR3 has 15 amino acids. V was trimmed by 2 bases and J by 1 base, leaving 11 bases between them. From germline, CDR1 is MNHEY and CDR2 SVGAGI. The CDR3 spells CASSYGASANTEAFF. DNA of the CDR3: TGTGCCAGCAGTTACGGGGCCAGTGCGAACACTGAAGCTTTCTTT.

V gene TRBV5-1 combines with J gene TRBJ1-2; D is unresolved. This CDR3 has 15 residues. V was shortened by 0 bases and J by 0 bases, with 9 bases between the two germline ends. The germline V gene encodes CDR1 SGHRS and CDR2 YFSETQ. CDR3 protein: CASSLGITTNYGYTF. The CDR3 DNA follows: TGCGCCAGCAGCTTGGGTATAACTACTAACTATGGCTACACCTTC.

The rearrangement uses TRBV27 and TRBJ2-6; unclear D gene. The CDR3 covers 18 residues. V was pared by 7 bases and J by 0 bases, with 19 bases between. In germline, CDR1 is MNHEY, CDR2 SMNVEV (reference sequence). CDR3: CASTSSVGRYSGANVLTF. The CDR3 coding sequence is TGTGCCAGCACCTCCTCTGTGGGCCGTTACTCTGGGGCCAACGTCCTGACTTTC.

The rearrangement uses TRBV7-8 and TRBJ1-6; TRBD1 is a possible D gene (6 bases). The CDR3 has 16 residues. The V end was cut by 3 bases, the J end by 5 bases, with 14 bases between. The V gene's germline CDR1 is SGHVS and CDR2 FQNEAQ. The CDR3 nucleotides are TGTGCCAGCAGCTTCCAAAGCGGGACAAATAATTCACCCCTCCACTTT. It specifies CASSFQSGTNNSPLHF.

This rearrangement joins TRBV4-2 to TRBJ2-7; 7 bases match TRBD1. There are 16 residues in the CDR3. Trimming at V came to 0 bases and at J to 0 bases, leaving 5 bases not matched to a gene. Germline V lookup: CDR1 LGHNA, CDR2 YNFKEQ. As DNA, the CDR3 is TGTGCCAGCAGCCAAGAGAGGGGGCCGAGCTCCTACGAGCAGTACTTC. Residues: CASSQERGPSSYEQYF.

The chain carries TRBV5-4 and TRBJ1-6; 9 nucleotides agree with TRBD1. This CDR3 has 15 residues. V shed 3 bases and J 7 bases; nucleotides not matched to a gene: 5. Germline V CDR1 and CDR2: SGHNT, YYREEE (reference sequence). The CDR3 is CASSSRTGENSPLHF. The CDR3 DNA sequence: TGTGCCAGCAGCTCGCGGACAGGGGAAAATTCACCCCTCCACTTT.

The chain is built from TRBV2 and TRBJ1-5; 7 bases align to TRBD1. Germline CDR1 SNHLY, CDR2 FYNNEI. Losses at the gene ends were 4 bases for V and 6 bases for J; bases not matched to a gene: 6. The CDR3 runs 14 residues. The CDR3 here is CASSGQGVGQPQHF. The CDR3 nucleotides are TGTGCCAGCAGTGGACAGGGTGTCGGTCAGCCCCAGCATTTT.

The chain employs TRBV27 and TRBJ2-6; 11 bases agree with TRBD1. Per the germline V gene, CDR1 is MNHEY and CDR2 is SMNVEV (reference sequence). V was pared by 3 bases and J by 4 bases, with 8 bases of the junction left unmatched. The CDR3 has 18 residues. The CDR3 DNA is TGTGCCAGCAGTTTCCGGACAGGGGGCGGTTCCGGGGCCAACGTCCTGACTTTC. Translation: CASSFRTGGGSGANVLTF.

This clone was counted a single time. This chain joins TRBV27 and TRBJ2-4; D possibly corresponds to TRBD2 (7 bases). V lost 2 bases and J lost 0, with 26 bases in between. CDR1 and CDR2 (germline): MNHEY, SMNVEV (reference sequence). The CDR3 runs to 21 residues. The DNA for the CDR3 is TGTGCCAGCAGTTTACGGGGGTTGGGGGGGGGCAGCGGCTTAGCCAAAAACATTCAGTACTTC. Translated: CASSLRGLGGGSGLAKNIQYF.

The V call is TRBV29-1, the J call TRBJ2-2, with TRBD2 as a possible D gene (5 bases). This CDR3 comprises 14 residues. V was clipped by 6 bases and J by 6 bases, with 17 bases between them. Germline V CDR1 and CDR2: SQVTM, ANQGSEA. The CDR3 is CSVRSERRAGELFF. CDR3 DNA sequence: TGCAGCGTCCGTTCGGAGCGGCGGGCCGGGGAGCTGTTTTTT.

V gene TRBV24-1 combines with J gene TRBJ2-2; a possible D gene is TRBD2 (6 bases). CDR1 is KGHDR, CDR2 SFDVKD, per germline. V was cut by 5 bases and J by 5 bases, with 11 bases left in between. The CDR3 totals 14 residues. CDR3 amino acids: CATSVGGNTGELFF. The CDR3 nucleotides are TGTGCCACCAGTGTCGGGGGAAATACCGGGGAGCTGTTTTTT.

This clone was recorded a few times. CDR3 DNA sequence: TGTGCCAGCGCCCTCGGGGGAAATAGCAATCAGCCCCAGCATTTT. This encodes CASALGGNSNQPQHF. The V call is TRBV28, the J call TRBJ1-5; TRBD1 is a possible D gene (5 bases). V lost 8 bases and J 0 bases, leaving 14 bases between the germline ends. Germline lookup yields CDR1 MDHEN and CDR2 SYDVKM. This CDR3 has 15 amino acids. The variable domain in full, completed from reference TRBV28 and TRBJ1-5, reads DVKVTQSSRYLVKRTGEKVFLECVQDMDHENMFWYRQDPGLGLRLIYFSYDVKMKEKGDIPEGYSVSREKKERFSLILESASTNQTSMYLCASALGGNSNQPQHFGDGTRLSIL.

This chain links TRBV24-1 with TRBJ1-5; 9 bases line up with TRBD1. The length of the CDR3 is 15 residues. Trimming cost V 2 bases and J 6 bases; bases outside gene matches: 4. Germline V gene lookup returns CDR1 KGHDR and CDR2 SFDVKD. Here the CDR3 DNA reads TGTGCCACCAGTGATTCAGGACAGGGGAGTCAGCCCCAGCATTTT. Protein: CATSDSGQGSQPQHF.

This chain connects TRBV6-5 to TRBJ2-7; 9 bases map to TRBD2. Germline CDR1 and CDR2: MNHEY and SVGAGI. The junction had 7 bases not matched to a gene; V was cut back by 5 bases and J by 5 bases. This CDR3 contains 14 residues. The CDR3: CASSTGTSRHEQYF. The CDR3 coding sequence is TGTGCCAGCAGTACCGGGACTAGCCGCCACGAGCAGTACTTC.

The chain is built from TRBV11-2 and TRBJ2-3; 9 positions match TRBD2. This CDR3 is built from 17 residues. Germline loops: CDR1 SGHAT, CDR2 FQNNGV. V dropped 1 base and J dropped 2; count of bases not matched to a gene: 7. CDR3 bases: TGTGCCAGCAGCTTAGGCCCGCGCGGGAGGGACACAGATACGCAGTATTTT. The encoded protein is CASSLGPRGRDTDTQYF.

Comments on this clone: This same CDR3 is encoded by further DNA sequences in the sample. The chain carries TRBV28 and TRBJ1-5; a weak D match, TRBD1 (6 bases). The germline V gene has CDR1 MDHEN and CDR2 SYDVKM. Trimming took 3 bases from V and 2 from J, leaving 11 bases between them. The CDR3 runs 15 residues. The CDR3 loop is CASSFGGSGNQPQHF. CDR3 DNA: TGTGCCAGCAGTTTTGGGGGCTCGGGCAATCAGCCCCAGCATTTT.

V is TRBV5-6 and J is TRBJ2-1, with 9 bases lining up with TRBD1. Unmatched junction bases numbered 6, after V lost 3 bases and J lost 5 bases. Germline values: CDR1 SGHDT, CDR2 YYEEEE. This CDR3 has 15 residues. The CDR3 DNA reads TGTGCCAGCAGCTACAGGGGGCTGGTCCACAATGAGCAGTTCTTC. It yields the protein CASSYRGLVHNEQFF.

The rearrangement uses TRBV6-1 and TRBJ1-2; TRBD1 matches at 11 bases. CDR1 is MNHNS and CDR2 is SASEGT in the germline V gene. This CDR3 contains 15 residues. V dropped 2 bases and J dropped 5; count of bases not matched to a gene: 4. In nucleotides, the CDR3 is TGTGCCAGCAGTGAAAGGACAGGGGGCCAGTATGGCTACACCTTC. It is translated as CASSERTGGQYGYTF.

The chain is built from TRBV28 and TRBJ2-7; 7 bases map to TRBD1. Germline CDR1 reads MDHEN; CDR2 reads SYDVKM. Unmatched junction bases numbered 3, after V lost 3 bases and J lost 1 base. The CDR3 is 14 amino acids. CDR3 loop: CASSFLQGSYEQYF. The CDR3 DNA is TGTGCCAGCAGTTTCCTACAGGGGTCCTACGAGCAGTACTTC.

CDR3 amino acids: CASSFRRPGTSGRTDTQYF. The CDR3 DNA follows: TGTGCCAGCAGCTTTAGACGTCCCGGGACTAGCGGGAGAACAGATACGCAGTATTTT. The rearrangement uses TRBV7-2 and TRBJ2-3; 14 bases map to TRBD2. This CDR3 spans 19 amino acids. The V gene end was trimmed by 3 bases and the J gene end by 3 bases; junction bases not matched to a gene: 11. Germline lookup yields CDR1 SGHTA and CDR2 FQGNSA.

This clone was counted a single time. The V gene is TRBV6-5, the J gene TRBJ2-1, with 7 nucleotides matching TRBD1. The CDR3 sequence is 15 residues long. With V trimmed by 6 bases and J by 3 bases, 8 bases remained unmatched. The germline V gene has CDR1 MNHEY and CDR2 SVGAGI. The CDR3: CASRRPGTVYNEQFF. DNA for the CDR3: TGTGCCAGCAGACGACCCGGGACAGTCTACAATGAGCAGTTCTTC.

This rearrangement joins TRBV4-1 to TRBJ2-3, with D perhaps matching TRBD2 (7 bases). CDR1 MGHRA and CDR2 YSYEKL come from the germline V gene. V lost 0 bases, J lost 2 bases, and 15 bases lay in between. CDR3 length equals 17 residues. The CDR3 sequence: CASSQEWRGGSTDTQYF. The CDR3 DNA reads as TGCGCCAGCAGCCAAGAGTGGAGGGGGGGGTCCACAGATACGCAGTATTTT.